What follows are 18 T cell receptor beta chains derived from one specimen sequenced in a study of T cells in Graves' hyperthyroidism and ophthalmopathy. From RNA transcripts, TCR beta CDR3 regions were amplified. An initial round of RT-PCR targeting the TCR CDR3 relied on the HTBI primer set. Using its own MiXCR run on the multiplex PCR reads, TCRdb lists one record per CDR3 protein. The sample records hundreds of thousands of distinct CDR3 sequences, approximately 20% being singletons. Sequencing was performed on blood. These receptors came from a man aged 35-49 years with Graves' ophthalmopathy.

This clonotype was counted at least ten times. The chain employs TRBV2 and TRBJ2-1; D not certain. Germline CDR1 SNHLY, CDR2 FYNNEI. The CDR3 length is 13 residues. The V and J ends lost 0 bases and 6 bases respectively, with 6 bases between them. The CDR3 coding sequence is TGTGCCAGCAGTGAAGCCGGAATCAATGAGCAGTTCTTC. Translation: CASSEAGINEQFF.

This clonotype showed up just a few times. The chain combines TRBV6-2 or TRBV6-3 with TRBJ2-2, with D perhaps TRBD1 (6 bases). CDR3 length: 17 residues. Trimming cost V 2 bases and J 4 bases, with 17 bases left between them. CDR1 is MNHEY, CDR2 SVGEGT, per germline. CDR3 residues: CASSYPPQGLPTGELFF. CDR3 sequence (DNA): TGTGCCAGCAGTTACCCCCCCCAGGGGCTACCCACCGGGGAGCTGTTTTTT.

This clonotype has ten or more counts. The chain's CDR3 is CASSLVRMNTEAFF. In DNA, the CDR3 is TGTGCCAGCAGTTTGGTACGGATGAACACTGAAGCTTTCTTT. The gene calls are TRBV27 and TRBJ1-1; D gene uncertain. Germline CDR1 reads MNHEY; CDR2 reads SMNVEV (reference sequence). V gave up 3 bases and J gave up 0 bases, with 8 bases separating them. The CDR3 length is 14 residues.

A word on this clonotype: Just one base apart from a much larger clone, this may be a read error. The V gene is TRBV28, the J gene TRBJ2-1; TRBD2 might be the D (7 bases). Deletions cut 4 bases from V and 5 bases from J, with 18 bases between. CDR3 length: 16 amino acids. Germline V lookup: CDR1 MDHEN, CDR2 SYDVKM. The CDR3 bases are TGTGCCAGCAGTTCTTACGGGGGGCCTGAGAACAATGAGCAGTTCTTC. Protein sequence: CASSSYGGPENNEQFF.

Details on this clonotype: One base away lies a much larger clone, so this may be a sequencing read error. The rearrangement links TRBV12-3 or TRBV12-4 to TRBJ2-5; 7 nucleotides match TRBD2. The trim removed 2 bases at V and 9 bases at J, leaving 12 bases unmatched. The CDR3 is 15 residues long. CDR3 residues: CASSLSSGSGESQYF. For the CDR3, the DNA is TGTGCCAGCAGTTTATCTAGCGGCTCCGGGGAGTCCCAGTACTTC.

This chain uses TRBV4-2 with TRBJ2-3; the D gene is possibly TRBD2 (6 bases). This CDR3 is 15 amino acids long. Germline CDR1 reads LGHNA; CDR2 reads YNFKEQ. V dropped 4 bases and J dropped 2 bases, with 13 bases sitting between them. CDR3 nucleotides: TGTGCCAGCAGCCCCGGTGGCGGGGCCACAGATACGCAGTATTTT. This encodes CASSPGGGATDTQYF.

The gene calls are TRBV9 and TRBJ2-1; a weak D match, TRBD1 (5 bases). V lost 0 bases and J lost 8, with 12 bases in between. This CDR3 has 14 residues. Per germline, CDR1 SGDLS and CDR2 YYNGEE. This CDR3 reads CASSVAQQAHEQFF. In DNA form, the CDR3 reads TGTGCCAGCAGCGTAGCTCAACAGGCGCATGAGCAGTTCTTC.

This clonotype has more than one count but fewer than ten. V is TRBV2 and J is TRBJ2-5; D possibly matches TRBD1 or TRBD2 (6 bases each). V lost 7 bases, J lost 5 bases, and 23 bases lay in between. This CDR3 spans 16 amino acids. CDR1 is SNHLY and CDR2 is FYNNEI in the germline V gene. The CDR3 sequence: CASKPPSVGGLETQYF. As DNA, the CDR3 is TGTGCCAGCAAACCTCCTAGCGTGGGGGGCCTTGAGACCCAGTACTTC.

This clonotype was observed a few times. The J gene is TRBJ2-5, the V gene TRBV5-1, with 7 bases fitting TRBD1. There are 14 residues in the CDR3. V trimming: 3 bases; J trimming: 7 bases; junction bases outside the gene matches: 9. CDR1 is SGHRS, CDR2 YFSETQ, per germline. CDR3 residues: CASSYLDRAGTQYF. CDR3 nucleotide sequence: TGCGCCAGCAGCTACCTCGACAGGGCGGGGACCCAGTACTTC.

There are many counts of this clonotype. Here the CDR3 DNA reads TGTGCCAGCAGCCCTACCCACTTTCTAGGGGAGACCCAGTACTTC. Translating it yields CASSPTHFLGETQYF. The genes are TRBV27 and TRBJ2-5; D is uncertain. Germline CDR1 MNHEY, CDR2 SMNVEV (reference sequence). V lost 6 bases, J lost 5 bases, and 19 bases lay in between. The CDR3 contains 15 residues.

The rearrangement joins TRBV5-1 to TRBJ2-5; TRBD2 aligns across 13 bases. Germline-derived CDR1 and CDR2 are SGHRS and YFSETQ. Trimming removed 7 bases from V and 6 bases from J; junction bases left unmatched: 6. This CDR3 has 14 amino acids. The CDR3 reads CASSGLAGRKTQYF. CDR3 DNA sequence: TGCGCCAGCTCGGGACTAGCGGGGCGAAAGACCCAGTACTTC.

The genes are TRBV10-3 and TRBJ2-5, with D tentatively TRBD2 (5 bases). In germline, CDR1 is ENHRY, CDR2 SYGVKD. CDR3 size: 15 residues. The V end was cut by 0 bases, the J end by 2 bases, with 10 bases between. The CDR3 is CAISESVGKQETQYF. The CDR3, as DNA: TGTGCCATCAGTGAGTCAGTCGGGAAACAAGAGACCCAGTACTTC.

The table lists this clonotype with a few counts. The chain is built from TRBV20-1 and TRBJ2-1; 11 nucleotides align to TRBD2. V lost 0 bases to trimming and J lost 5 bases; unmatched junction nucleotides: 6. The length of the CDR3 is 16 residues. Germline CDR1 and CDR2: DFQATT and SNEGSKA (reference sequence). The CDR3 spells CSARDSPSGGHNEQFF. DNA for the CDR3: TGCAGTGCTAGAGATTCCCCTAGCGGGGGGCACAATGAGCAGTTCTTC.

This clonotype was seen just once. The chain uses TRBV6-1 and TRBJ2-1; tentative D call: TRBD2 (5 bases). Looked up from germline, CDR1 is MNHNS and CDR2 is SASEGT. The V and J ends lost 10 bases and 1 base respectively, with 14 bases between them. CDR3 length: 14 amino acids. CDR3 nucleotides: TGTGCCACAACATCTAGCCCATCCTACAATGAGCAGTTCTTC. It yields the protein CATTSSPSYNEQFF.

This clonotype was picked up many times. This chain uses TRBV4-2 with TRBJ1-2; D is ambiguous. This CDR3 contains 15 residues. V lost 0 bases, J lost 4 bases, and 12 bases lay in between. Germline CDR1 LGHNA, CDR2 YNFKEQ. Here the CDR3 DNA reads TGTGCCAGCAGCCAAGATGGTACGGGAGTCTATGGCTACACCTTC. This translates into CASSQDGTGVYGYTF.

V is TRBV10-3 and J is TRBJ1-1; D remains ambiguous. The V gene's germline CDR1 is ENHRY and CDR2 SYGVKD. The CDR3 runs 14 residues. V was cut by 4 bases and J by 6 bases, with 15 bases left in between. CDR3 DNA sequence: TGTGCCATCAGTGGCCTTTACGGCGACCCTGAAGCTTTCTTT. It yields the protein CAISGLYGDPEAFF.

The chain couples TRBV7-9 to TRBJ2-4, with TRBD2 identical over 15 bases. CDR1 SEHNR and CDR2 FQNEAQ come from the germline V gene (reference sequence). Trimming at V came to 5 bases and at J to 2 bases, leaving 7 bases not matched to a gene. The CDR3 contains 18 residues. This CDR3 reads CASSHPGLAGGPKNIQYF. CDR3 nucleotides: TGTGCCAGCAGCCACCCCGGACTAGCGGGGGGGCCCAAAAACATTCAGTACTTC. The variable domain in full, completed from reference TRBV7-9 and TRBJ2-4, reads DTGVSQNPRHKITKRGQNVTFRCDPISEHNRLYWYRQTLGQGPEFLTYFQNEAQLEKSRLLSDRFSAERPKGSFSTLEIQRTEQGDSAMYLCASSHPGLAGGPKNIQYFGAGTRLSVL.

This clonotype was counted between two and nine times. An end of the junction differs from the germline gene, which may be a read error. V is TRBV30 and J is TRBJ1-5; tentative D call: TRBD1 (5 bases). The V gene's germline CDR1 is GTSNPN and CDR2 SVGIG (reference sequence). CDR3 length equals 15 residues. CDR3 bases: TGTGCCCGGAGTCCACATGGGGGTGGGAATCAGCCCCAGCATTTT. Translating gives CARSPHGGGNQPQHF.